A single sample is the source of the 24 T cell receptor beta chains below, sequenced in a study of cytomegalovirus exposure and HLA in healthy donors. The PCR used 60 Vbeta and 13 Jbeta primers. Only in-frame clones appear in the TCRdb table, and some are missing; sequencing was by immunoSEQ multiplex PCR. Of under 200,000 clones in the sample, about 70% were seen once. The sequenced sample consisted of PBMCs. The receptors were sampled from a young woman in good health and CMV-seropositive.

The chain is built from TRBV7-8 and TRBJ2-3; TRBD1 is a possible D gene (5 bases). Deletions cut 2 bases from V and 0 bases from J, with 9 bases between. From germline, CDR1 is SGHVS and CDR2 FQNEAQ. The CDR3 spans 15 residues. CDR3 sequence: CASSLQSGSTDTQYF. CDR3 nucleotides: TGTGCCAGCAGCTTACAGTCAGGGAGCACAGATACGCAGTATTTT.

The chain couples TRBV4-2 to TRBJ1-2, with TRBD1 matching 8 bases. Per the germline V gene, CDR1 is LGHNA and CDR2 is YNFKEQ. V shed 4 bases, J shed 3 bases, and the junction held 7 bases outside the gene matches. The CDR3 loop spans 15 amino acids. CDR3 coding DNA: TGTGCCAGCAGCCGACCGGGACAGGCGTACTATGGCTACACCTTC. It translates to CASSRPGQAYYGYTF.

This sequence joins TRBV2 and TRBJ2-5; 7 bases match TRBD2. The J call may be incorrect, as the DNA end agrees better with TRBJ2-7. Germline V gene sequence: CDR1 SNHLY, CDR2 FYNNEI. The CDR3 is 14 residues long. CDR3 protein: CASSVGRATYEQYF. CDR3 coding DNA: TGTGCCAGCAGTGTAGGGAGGGCGACCTACGAGCAGTACTTC.

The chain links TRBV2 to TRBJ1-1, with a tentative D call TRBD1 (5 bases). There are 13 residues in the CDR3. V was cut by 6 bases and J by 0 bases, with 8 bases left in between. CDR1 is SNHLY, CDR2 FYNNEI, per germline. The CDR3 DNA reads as TGTGCCAGCAGGACGGACATGAACACTGAAGCTTTCTTT. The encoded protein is CASRTDMNTEAFF.

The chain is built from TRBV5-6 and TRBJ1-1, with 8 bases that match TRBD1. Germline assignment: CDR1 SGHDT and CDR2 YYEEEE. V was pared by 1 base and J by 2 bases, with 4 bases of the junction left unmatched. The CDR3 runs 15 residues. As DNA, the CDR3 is TGTGCCAGCAGCTTGTTGACAGGGGTAAACACTGAAGCTTTCTTT. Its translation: CASSLLTGVNTEAFF.

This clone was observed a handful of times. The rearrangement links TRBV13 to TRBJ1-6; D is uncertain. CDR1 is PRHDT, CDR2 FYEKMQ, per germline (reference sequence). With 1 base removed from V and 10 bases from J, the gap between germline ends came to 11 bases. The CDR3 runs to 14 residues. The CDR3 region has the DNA TGTGCCAGCAGCTTAGTCGTGGAGCGGTCACCCCTCCACTTT. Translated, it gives CASSLVVERSPLHF.

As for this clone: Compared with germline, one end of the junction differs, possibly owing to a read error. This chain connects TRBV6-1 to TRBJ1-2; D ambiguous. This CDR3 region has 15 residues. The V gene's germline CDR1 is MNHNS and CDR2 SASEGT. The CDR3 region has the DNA TGTGCCAGCATTGAATCGCCCCAAGCATACTATGGCTACACCTTC. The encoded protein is CASIESPQAYYGYTF.

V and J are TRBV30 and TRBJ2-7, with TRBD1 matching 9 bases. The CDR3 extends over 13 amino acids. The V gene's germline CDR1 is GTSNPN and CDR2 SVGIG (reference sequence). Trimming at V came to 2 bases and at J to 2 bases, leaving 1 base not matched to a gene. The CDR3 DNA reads TGTGCCTGGAGTAGGGACAGGGCCTACGAGCAGTACTTC. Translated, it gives CAWSRDRAYEQYF.

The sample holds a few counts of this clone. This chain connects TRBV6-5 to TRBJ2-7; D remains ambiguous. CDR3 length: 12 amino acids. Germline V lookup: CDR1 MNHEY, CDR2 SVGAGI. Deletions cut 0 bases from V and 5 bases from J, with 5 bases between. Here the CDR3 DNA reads TGTGCCAGCAGTTACTCGAGAAACGAGCAGTACTTC. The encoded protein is CASSYSRNEQYF.

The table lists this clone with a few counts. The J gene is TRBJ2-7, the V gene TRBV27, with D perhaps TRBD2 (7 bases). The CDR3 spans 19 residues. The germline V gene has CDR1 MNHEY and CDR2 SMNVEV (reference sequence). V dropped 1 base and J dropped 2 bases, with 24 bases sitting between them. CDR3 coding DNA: TGTGCCAGCAGTTTATTCCCCCCGCGCACAGGGAGGGGGGCCTACGAGCAGTACTTC. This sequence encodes CASSLFPPRTGRGAYEQYF.

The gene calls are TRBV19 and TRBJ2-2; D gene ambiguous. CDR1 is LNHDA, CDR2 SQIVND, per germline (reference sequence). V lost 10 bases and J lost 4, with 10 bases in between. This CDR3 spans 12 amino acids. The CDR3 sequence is CATWSGTGELFF. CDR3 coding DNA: TGTGCCACGTGGTCGGGCACCGGGGAGCTGTTTTTT.

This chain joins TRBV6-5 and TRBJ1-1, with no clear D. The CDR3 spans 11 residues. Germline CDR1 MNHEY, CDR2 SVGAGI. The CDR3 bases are TGTGTCACACAGTTGGACACTGAAGCTTTCTTT. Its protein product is CVTQLDTEAFF.

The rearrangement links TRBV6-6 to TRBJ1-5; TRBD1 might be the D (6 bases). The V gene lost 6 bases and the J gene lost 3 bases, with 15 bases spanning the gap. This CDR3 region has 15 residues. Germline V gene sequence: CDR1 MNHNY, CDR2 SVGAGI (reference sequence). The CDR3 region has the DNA TGTGCCAGCAGGGACCTGACAGGCGTCAATCAGCCCCAGCATTTT. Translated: CASRDLTGVNQPQHF.

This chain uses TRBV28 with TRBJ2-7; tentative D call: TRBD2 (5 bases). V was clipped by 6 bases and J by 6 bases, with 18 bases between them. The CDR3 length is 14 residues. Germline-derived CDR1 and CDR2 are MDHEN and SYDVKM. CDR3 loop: CASSRLTTGGEQYF. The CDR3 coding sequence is TGTGCCAGCAGCCGACTAACGACCGGCGGCGAGCAGTACTTC.

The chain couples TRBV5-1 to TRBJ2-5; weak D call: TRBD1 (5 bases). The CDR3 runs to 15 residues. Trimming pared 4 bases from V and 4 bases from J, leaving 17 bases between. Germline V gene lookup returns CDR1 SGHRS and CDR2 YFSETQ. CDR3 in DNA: TGCGCCAGCAGCCGTCCCCAGGGAACGGGAGAGACCCAGTACTTC. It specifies CASSRPQGTGETQYF.

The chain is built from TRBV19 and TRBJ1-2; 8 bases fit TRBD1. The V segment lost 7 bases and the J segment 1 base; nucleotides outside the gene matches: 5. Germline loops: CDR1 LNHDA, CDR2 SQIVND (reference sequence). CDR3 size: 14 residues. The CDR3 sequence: CASIRTGLNYGYTF. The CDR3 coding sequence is TGTGCCAGTATTAGGACAGGGCTTAACTATGGCTACACCTTC.

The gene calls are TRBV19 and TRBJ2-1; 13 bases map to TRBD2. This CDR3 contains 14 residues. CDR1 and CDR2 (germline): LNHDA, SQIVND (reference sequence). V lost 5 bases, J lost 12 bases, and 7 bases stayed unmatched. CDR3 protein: CASSSRLAGGTQFF. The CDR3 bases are TGTGCCAGTAGTTCTCGACTAGCGGGGGGCACGCAGTTCTTC.

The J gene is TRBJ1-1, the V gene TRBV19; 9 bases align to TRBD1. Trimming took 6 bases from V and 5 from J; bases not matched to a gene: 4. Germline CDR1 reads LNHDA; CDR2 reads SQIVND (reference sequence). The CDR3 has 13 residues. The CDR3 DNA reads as TGTGCCAGTAGCTCGGACAGGGGAACTGAAGCTTTCTTT. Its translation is CASSSDRGTEAFF.

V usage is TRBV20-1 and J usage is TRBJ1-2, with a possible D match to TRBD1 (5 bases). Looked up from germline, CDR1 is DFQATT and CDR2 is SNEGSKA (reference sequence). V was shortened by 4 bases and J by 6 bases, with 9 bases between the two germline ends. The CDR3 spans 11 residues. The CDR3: CSAIQGNGYTF. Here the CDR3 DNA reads TGCAGTGCTATCCAGGGTAATGGCTACACCTTC.

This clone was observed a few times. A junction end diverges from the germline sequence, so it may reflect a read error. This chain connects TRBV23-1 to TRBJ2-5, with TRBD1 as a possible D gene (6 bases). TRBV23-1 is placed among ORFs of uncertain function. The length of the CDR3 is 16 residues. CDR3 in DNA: TGCGCCAGCACTCAATCACGGGGACACTTTCAAGAGACCCAGTACTTC. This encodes CASTQSRGHFQETQYF.

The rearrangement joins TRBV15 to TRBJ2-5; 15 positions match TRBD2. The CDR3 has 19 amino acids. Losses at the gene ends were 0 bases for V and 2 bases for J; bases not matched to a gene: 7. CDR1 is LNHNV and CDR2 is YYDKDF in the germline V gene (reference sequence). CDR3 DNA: TGTGCCACCAGCAGAGATAGGGGGACTAGCGGGGGGCAACAAGAGACCCAGTACTTC. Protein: CATSRDRGTSGGQQETQYF.

CDR3 DNA sequence: TGCGCCAGCAGCTCCCAGGGCCTGCAAGAGACCCAGTACTTC. Translated, it gives CASSSQGLQETQYF. The J gene is TRBJ2-5, the V gene TRBV5-1, with D tentatively TRBD1 (5 bases). The germline V and J ends were trimmed by 3 bases and 2 bases, with 11 bases remaining between them. Germline V gives CDR1 SGHRS, CDR2 YFSETQ. CDR3 length: 14 amino acids.

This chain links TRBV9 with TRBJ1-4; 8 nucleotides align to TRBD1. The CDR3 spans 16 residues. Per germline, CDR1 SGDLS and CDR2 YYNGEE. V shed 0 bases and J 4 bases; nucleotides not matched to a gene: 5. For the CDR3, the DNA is TGTGCCAGCAGCGTAGCCCCAGGACAGGGTAATGAAAAACTGTTTTTT. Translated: CASSVAPGQGNEKLFF.

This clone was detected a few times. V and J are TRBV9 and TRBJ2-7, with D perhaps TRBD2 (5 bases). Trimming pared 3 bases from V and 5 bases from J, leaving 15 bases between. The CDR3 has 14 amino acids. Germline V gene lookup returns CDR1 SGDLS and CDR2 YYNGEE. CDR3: CASSAEGEGDEQYF. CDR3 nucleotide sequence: TGTGCCAGCAGCGCAGAAGGTGAGGGTGACGAGCAGTACTTC.